This T cell receptor beta chain stems from a study of blood T cells in healthy people across ages. This clonotype was counted ten times or more. A second PCR, run for about 7 to 11 cycles, used a sample-barcoded 5' primer plus a J-beta primer mix. TCRdb re-called the 5' RACE reads through MiXCR, storing one row per CDR3 protein. The sample has roughly 700,000 distinct CDR3 sequences; approximately 25% are singletons. Between the trimmed V and J ends, which lost 0 bases and 8 bases, there was a span of 8 bases. The CDR3 is 13 residues long. Germline CDR1 SGHRS, CDR2 YFSETQ. These data also featured in a second study, about T cells of mothers and their children.

The TCR comes from a boy under 18 in good health. The sequenced material came from blood. The chain carries TRBV5-1 and TRBJ1-4, with D hard to call. The CDR3 DNA sequence: TGCGCCAGCAGCTTGGGGGCCAGGGAAAAACTGTTTTTT. Translating gives CASSLGAREKLFF.